A single T cell receptor beta chain is shown here with its context. The sample holds one count of this clone. Its antigen is still unknown. One base away there is no much larger clone; base qualities are not given. This record comes from a study of blood T cell repertoires in COVID-19 (dated by TCRdb to about 2020). About the investigation overall: Samples from collaborators originated in the United States, Italy and Spain and spanned both the acute and convalescent phases of COVID-19. The material from the prospective study consisted of cDNA or gDNA derived from T cells, B-cell-depleted T cells, or PBMCs. The dataset comprised deeply sampled blood TCRbeta repertoires from subjects exposed to, actively infected with, or recovered from COVID-19. The repertoires were released in a freely available public database intended as a resource for research on the immune response to SARS-CoV-2. The samples were drawn from two sources: the first 160 participants of the ongoing ImmuneRACE study, and 1,000 to 1,500 subjects contributed by 6 global collaborators. A de-identified subject ID, COVID-19 status, age in years and sex were almost always included in the sample metadata. HLA class I and class II types, where available, came from metadata supplied by the sample provider rather than from assay-based typing.

In the prospective study, participants were roughly 18 to 95 years old, resided in 25 or so geographic areas of the United States, and were enrolled through a virtual design. In the prospective study, participants were assigned to cohorts based on the clinical history participants reported in a screening survey and a study questionnaire. Mobile phlebotomists in the prospective study collected whole blood, serum and a nasopharyngeal or oropharyngeal swab from every participant. Participants in the prospective study had the option to provide additional blood draws and questionnaires over an approximately two-month period. Prospective study blood samples were shipped either frozen or at room temperature before DNA extraction. General conclusions and limits of the study: The amount of clinical and demographic metadata varied by source and participant and was provided uncurated.

The CDR3 sequence holds 15 residues, the cysteine and phenylalanine included. The entry retains the CDR3 DNA only, 45 bases that are in frame from base 1. The germline V gene (reference sequence) supplies CDR1 WNHNN and CDR2 SYGVQD. V loses 6 bases of germline sequence and J loses 0 bases, and the interval between the two ends is 12 bases. TCRbeta CDR3 regions were amplified from genomic DNA using the immunoSEQ Assay, a bias-controlled multiplex PCR. The source study handled its data this way. Within the assay, amplification of reference gene primers was used to estimate how many nucleated cells each sample contained. To quantify the absolute abundance of each unique TCRbeta CDR3 rearrangement, sequence reads were collapsed and filtered. For each sample, productive Simpson clonality was calculated as the square root of Simpson's diversity index over productive rearrangements. Drawn from immuneACCESS, this table holds only the in-frame rearrangements with V and J called that TCRdb kept. Clones are partly lost; checked studies trace under half to an unresolved V gene and leave the rest unexplained. The V and J calls and the clone size are those of that table, but D and trimming were determined from the DNA. For this sample the table gives about 210,000 clones, of which around 84% were detected only once. In total, the top ten clones hold 4.3% of the sample.

The sequence derives from a man aged 30 to 45 with acute COVID-19. The chain is assembled from TRBV10-1 and TRBJ1-3; the D gene remains uncertain. Sequences were obtained from PBMCs or T cells enriched from blood (not recorded which). The nucleotides read TGCGCCAGCAGGGAAGCGGTGGACTCTGGAAACACCATATATTTT. The resulting protein is CASREAVDSGNTIYF.